The 8 T cell receptor beta chains in this list originate from one sample, sequenced in a study of blood T cell repertoires in COVID-19. The assay was immunoSEQ multiplex PCR, and TCRdb's table has in-frame clones only and misses some. The sample records 200,000 to 250,000 clones, 80% to 90% being singletons. Sequenced sample: peripheral blood. Source of these receptors: a woman aged 55-70 years who had recovered from COVID-19.

V and J are TRBV19 and TRBJ1-5; no reliable D call. V lost 5 bases and J lost 5, with 10 bases in between. Germline V gene lookup returns CDR1 LNHDA and CDR2 SQIVND (reference sequence). This CDR3 is 13 amino acids long. CDR3 sequence: CASSAELYQPQHF. The CDR3 nucleotides read TGTGCCAGTAGTGCCGAACTTTATCAGCCCCAGCATTTT.

The rearrangement joins TRBV12-3 or TRBV12-4 to TRBJ1-1; the match to TRBD1 covers 12 bases. V dropped 6 bases and J dropped 11; count of bases not matched to a gene: 7. CDR3 size: 13 residues. CDR3 in amino acids: CASRRDRGLRAFF. CDR3 coding DNA: TGTGCCAGCAGGCGGGACAGGGGGCTTAGGGCTTTCTTT.

In DNA form, the CDR3 reads TGTGCCAGCAGCTTAGCGGGCAGGGTGAGATCACCCCTCCACTTT. It codes for CASSLAGRVRSPLHF. The gene calls are TRBV7-9 and TRBJ1-6; the D gene is possibly TRBD1 (5 bases). V lost 0 bases to trimming and J lost 10 bases, with 13 bases between them. The CDR3 sequence is 15 residues long. Germline values: CDR1 SEHNR, CDR2 FQNEAQ (reference sequence).

This clone was observed once. The rearrangement uses TRBV9 and TRBJ1-2; TRBD1 aligns across 10 bases. This CDR3 has 13 residues. The V segment lost 4 bases and the J segment 8 bases; nucleotides outside the gene matches: 5. Germline values: CDR1 SGDLS, CDR2 YYNGEE. CDR3 sequence: CASSPGQGWGYTF. CDR3 bases: TGTGCCAGCAGCCCGGGACAGGGGTGGGGCTACACCTTC. Filled out from reference TRBV9 and TRBJ1-2, the complete variable domain reads DSGVTQTPKHLITATGQRVTLRCSPRSGDLSVYWYQQSLDQGLQFLIQYYNGEERAKGNILERFSAQQFPDLHSELNLSSLELGDSALYFCASSPGQGWGYTFGSGTRLTVV.

For this clone: At one of its ends the junction is not consistent with the germline gene, which may arise from a read error. V gene TRBV5-1 combines with J gene TRBJ2-3; 9 bases match TRBD1. Germline loops: CDR1 SGHRS, CDR2 YFSETQ. CDR3 length: 15 residues. CDR3 region: CASSLGQGLTDTQYF. DNA of the CDR3: TGCGCCAGCAGTTTGGGACAGGGACTCACAGATACGCAGTATTTT.

The J gene is TRBJ2-1, the V gene TRBV6-6; D might be TRBD2 (6 bases). Trimming pared 2 bases from V and 3 bases from J, leaving 11 bases between. The V gene's germline CDR1 is MNHNY and CDR2 SVGAGI (reference sequence). This CDR3 region has 15 residues. The CDR3 spells CASSYRGGGYNEQFF. The DNA for the CDR3 is TGTGCCAGCAGTTACCGGGGAGGTGGCTACAATGAGCAGTTCTTC.

V usage is TRBV5-1 and J usage is TRBJ2-7; D is uncertain. CDR1 and CDR2 (germline): SGHRS, YFSETQ. The CDR3 has 14 residues. The V gene lost 0 bases and the J gene lost 5 bases, with 12 bases spanning the gap. CDR3 protein: CASSLVAGSDEQYF. The CDR3 nucleotides are TGCGCCAGCAGCTTGGTTGCAGGTTCCGACGAGCAGTACTTC.

This clone came up once. The chain uses TRBV3-1 (or the pseudogene TRBV3-2) and TRBJ2-3; 11 bases agree with TRBD2. This CDR3 region has 17 residues. Germline lookup yields CDR1 LGHDT and CDR2 YNNKEL (reference sequence). The V and J ends lost 1 base and 7 bases, in that order; junction bases with no gene match: 10. The CDR3: CASSQGFRVAGGHTQYF. CDR3 DNA: TGTGCCAGCAGCCAAGGGTTTCGGGTAGCGGGGGGGCATACGCAGTATTTT.